Sequencing of this T cell receptor (beta chain) was carried out in a study of identical twins. Using its own MiXCR run on the 5' RACE reads, TCRdb lists one record per CDR3 protein. The data contain about 340,000 distinct CDR3 sequences, roughly an eighth of them singletons. This clonotype was found many times. Trimming pared 2 bases from V and 4 bases from J, leaving 10 bases between. The germline V gene encodes CDR1 SQVTM and CDR2 ANQGSEA. There are 13 residues in the CDR3. The same specimen was also included in a second study, on yellow fever vaccine responses in identical twins.

The sequencing input was CD8+ T cells sorted from blood. This receptor was obtained from a woman between 18 and 29 years old in good health. The V gene is TRBV29-1, the J gene TRBJ2-3, with D uncertain. CDR3 region: CSVELGFPDTQYF. The CDR3 DNA reads TGCAGCGTTGAATTGGGGTTTCCAGATACGCAGTATTTT.